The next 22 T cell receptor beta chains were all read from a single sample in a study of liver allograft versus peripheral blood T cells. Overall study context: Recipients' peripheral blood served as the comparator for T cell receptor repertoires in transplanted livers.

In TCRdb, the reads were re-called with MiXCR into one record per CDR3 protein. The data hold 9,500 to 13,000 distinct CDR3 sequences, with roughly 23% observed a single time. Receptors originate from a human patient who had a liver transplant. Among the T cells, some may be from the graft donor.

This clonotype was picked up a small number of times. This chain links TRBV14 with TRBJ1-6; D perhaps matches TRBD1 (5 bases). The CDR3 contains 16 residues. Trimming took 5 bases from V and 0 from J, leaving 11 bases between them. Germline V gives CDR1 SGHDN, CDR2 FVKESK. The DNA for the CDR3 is TGTGCCAGCAGCGTTCAGGGAGGCTCCTATAATTCACCCCTCCACTTT. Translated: CASSVQGGSYNSPLHF.

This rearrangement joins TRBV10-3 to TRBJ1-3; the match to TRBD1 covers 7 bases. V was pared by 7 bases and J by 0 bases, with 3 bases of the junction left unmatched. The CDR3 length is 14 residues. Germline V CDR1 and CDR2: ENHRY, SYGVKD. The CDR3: CAINGDSSGNTIYF. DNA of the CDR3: TGTGCCATCAACGGGGACAGCTCTGGAAACACCATATATTTT.

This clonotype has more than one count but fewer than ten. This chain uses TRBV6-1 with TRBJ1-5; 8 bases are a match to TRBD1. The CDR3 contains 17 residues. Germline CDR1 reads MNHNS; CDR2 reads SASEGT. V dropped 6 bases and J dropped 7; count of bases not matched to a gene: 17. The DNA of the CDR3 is TGTGCCAGCAGCCGAGGACAGGGTCTGCCAACTGGGCAGCCCCAGCATTTT. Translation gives CASSRGQGLPTGQPQHF.

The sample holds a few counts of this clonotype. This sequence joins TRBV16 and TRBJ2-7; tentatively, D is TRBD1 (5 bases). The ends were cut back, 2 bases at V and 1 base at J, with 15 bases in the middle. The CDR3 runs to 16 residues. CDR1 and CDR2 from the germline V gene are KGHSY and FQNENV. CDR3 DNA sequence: TGTGCCAGCAGCCAAACTCTTGGGGCGTTATCCTACGAGCAGTACTTC. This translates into CASSQTLGALSYEQYF.

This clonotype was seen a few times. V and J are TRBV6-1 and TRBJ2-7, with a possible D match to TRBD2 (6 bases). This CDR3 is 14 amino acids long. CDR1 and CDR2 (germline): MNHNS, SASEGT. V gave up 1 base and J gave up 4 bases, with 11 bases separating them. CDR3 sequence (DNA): TGTGCCAGCAGTGAAGAGCCGGGAGCTTACGAGCAGTACTTC. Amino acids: CASSEEPGAYEQYF.

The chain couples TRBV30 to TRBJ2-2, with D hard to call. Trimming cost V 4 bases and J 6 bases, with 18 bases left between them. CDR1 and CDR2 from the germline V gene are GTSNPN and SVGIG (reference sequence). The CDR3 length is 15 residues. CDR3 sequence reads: CAWTVGKSVAGELFF. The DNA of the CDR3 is TGTGCCTGGACGGTGGGGAAATCGGTCGCCGGGGAGCTGTTTTTT.

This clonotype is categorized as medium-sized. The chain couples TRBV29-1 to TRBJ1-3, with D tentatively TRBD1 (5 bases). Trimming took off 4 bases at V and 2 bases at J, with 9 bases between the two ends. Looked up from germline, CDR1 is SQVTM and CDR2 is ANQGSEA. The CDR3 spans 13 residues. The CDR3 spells CSVVRGTGNTIYF. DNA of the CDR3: TGCAGCGTTGTACGGGGGACTGGAAACACCATATATTTT.

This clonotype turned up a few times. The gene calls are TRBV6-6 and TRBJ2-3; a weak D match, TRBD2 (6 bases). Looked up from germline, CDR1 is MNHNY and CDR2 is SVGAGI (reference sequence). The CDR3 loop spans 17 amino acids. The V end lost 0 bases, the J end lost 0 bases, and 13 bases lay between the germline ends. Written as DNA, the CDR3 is TGTGCCAGCAGTTACTCGGAACTAGCCGCTAGCACAGATACGCAGTATTTT. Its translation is CASSYSELAASTDTQYF.

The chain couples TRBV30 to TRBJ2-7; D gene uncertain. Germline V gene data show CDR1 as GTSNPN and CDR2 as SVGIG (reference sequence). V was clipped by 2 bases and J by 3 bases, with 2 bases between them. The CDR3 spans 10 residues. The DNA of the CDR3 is TGTGCCTGGAGTAACTACGAGCAGTACTTC. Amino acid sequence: CAWSNYEQYF.

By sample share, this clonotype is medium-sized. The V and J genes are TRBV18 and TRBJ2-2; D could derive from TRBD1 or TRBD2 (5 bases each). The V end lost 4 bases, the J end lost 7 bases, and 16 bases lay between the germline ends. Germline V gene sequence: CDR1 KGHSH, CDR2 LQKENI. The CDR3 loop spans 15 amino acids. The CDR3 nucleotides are TGTGCCAGCTCACGTACCGGGACGGCGAACGGGGAGCTGTTTTTT. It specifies CASSRTGTANGELFF.

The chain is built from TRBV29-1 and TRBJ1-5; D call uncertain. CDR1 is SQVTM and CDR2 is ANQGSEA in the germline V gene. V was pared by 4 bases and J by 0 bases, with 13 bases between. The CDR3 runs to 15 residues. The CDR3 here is CSVGVRNYSNQPQHF. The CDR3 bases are TGCAGCGTTGGGGTTCGGAATTATAGCAATCAGCCCCAGCATTTT.

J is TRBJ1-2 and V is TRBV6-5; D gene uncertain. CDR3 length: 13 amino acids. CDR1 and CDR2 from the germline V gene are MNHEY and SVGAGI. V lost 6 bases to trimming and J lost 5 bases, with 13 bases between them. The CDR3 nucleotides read TGTGCCAGCAGAGACGCGCGGAGGTATGGCTACACCTTC. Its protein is CASRDARRYGYTF.

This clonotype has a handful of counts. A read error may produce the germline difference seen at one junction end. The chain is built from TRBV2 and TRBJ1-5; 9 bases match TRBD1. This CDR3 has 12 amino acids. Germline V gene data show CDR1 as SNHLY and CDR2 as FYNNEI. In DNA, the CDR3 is TGTGCCAGCAGTGGGACAGGGGAGCACGTAGCCTTT. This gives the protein CASSGTGEHVAF.

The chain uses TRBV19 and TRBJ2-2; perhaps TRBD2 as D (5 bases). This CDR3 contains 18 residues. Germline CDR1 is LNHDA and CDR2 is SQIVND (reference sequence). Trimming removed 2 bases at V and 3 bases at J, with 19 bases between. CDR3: CASSIPPGRGRDTGELFF. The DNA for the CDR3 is TGTGCCAGTAGTATACCCCCCGGTCGAGGGCGGGACACCGGGGAGCTGTTTTTT.

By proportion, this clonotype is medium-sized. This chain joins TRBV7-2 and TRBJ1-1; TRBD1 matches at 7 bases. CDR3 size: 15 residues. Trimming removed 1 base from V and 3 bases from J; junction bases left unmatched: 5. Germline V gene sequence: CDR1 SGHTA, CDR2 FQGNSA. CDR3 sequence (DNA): TGTGCCAGCAGCTTAGAGGGCAGGGGGGACACTGAAGCTTTCTTT. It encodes CASSLEGRGDTEAFF.

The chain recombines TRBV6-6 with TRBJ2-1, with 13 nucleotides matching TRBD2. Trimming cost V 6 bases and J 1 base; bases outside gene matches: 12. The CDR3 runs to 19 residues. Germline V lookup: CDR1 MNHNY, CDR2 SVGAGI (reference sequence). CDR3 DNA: TGTGCCAGCAGGGGACAGGGGACTAGCGGGGAGGGGTCCTACAATGAGCAGTTCTTC. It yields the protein CASRGQGTSGEGSYNEQFF.

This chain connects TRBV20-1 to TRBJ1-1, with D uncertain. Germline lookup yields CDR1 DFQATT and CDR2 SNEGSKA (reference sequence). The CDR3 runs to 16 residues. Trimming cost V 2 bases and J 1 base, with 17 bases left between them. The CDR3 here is CSARSLLGLTNTEAFF. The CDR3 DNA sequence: TGCAGTGCTAGAAGCCTCCTTGGCCTCACGAACACTGAAGCTTTCTTT.

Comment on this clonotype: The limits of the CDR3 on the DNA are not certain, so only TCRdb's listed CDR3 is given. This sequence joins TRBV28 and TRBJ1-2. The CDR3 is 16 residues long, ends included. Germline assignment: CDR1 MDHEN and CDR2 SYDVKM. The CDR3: CASSSSGGDLVRGYTF.

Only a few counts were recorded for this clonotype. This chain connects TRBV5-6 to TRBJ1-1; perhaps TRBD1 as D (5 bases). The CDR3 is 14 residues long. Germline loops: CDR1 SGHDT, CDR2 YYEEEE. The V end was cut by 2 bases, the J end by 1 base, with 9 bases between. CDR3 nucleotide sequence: TGTGCCAGCAGCTTCGGCGGGGGGAACACTGAAGCTTTCTTT. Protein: CASSFGGGNTEAFF.

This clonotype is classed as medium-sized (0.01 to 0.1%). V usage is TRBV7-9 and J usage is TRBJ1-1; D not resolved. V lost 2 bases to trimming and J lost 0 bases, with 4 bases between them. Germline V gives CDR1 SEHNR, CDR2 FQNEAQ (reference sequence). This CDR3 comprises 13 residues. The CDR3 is CASSLQVNTEAFF. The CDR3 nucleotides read TGTGCCAGCAGCTTACAGGTGAACACTGAAGCTTTCTTT.

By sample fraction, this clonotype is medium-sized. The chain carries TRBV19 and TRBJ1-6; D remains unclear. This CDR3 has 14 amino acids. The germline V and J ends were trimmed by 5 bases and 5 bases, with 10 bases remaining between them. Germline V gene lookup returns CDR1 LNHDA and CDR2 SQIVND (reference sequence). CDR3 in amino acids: CASSPAGHNSPLHF. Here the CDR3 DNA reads TGTGCCAGTAGTCCGGCAGGACATAATTCACCCCTCCACTTT. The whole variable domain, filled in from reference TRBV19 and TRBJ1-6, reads DGGITQSPKYLFRKEGQNVTLSCEQNLNHDAMYWYRQDPGQGLRLIYYSQIVNDFQKGDIAEGYSVSREKKESFPLTVTSAQKNPTAFYLCASSPAGHNSPLHFGNGTRLTVT.

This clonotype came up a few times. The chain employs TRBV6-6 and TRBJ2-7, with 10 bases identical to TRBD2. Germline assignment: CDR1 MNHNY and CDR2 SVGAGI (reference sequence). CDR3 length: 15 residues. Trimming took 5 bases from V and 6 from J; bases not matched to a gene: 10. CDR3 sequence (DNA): TGTGCCAGCAGTCCCCCCGCAGCGGGGGGGCCCGAGCAGTACTTC. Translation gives CASSPPAAGGPEQYF.